These 25 T cell receptor beta chains were all obtained from the same sample, sequenced in a study of kidney transplant recipient with SARS-CoV-2 infection. MiXCR, run by TCRdb on the reads, gives a single entry per CDR3 protein. The data hold approximately 250,000 distinct CDR3 sequences, with more than 25% observed a single time. This sample comprised a blood sample, obtained at baseline and on day 111 from a kidney transplant recipient. Receptors originate from a male patient in his thirties who had COVID-19 and was a kidney transplant recipient. Among the T cells, some may be from the graft donor.

The rearrangement joins TRBV6-5 to TRBJ2-3; D gene unclear. With 6 bases removed from V and 11 bases from J, the gap between germline ends came to 18 bases. CDR3 length: 13 residues. The V gene's germline CDR1 is MNHEY and CDR2 SVGAGI. The CDR3 loop is CASRSSGYMRQYF. In DNA, the CDR3 is TGTGCCAGCAGATCCTCCGGGTATATGAGGCAGTATTTT.

This clonotype was seen a handful of times. The gene calls are TRBV20-1 and TRBJ2-3; TRBD2 is a possible D gene (6 bases). From germline, CDR1 is DFQATT and CDR2 SNEGSKA (reference sequence). The V and J ends lost 3 bases and 2 bases respectively, with 9 bases between them. CDR3 size: 13 residues. CDR3 amino acids: CSASSGHTDTQYF. The CDR3 DNA follows: TGCAGTGCTAGTAGCGGTCACACAGATACGCAGTATTTT.

The V and J genes are TRBV28 and TRBJ2-5, with 10 positions matching TRBD2. The germline V gene has CDR1 MDHEN and CDR2 SYDVKM. The V and J ends lost 8 bases and 5 bases, in that order; junction bases with no gene match: 11. The CDR3 runs 15 residues. The CDR3 spells CASAPLAGATETQYF. CDR3 bases: TGTGCCAGCGCACCCCTAGCGGGAGCGACGGAGACCCAGTACTTC.

This clonotype was seen ten or more times. V gene TRBV12-3 or TRBV12-4 combines with J gene TRBJ1-2; D call uncertain. V was shortened by 5 bases and J by 4 bases, with 23 bases between the two germline ends. This CDR3 has 17 amino acids. CDR3 nucleotides: TGTGCCAGCAGTGGAAGGTACACAGCAGGAAAGACCTATGGCTACACCTTC. Translating gives CASSGRYTAGKTYGYTF.

As concerns this clonotype: Being one base from a much bigger clone, this may be a read error. The rearrangement joins TRBV6-1 to TRBJ2-7; D unresolved. Germline lookup yields CDR1 MNHNS and CDR2 SASEGT. The CDR3 totals 14 residues. CDR3 loop: CASSDNGKTYEQHF. CDR3 coding DNA: TGTGCCAGCAGTGACAACGGAAAGACCTACGAGCAGCACTTC.

This sequence joins TRBV5-1 and TRBJ1-1; 9 bases are a match to TRBD1. Germline V gene lookup returns CDR1 SGHRS and CDR2 YFSETQ. This CDR3 contains 14 residues. V lost 6 bases, J lost 5 bases, and 8 bases stayed unmatched. In nucleotides, the CDR3 is TGCGCCAGCAACTCAACAGGGGGCCGGACTGAAGCTTTCTTT. This gives the protein CASNSTGGRTEAFF.

Comment on this clonotype: A much larger clone differs from this one at a single base, so this may be a read error. J is TRBJ2-7 and V is TRBV7-2; TRBD2 matches 7 bases. The germline CDR1 and CDR2 sequences are SGHTA and FQGNSA. This CDR3 region has 16 residues. This chain's CDR3 is CASSLGTLAELREQCF. CDR3 DNA sequence: TGTGCCAGCAGCTTAGGTACCCTAGCGGAACTTCGGGAGCAGTGCTTC.

A note on this clonotype: This could be a read error, since a much larger clone is one nucleotide away. This is likely a read error, given that the CDR3 carries no conserved phenylalanine or tryptophan at its end. V usage is TRBV7-6 and J usage is TRBJ2-5; D gene ambiguous. Germline V gene data show CDR1 as SGHVS and CDR2 as FNYEAQ. Trimming left V 4 bases short and J 4 bases short, with 13 bases between. There are 14 residues in the CDR3. The CDR3 bases are TGTGCCAGCAGCTCCATTCAGGAGCTAGAGACCCAGTACCTC. Translating gives CASSSIQELETQYL.

This clonotype was found many times. The J gene is TRBJ2-2, the V gene TRBV3-1; unclear D gene. The germline gives CDR1 LGHDT, CDR2 YNNKEL (reference sequence). V gave up 5 bases and J gave up 5 bases, with 24 bases separating them. This CDR3 is 18 amino acids long. The CDR3 DNA is TGTGCCAGCAGCGATGTGACTCCCATTTCAGGCTTGACCGGGGAGCTGTTTTTT. It is translated as CASSDVTPISGLTGELFF.

This clonotype was picked up many times. The J gene is TRBJ1-5, the V gene TRBV20-1; D is undetermined. CDR3 size: 15 residues. Trimming removed 3 bases from V and 0 bases from J, with 12 bases in between. The germline V gene has CDR1 DFQATT and CDR2 SNEGSKA (reference sequence). CDR3 nucleotides: TGCAGTGCTAGCTGGGTACAGAATAGCAATCAGCCCCAGCATTTT. This sequence encodes CSASWVQNSNQPQHF.

This clonotype was observed many times. The chain links TRBV6-1 to TRBJ1-5; D not resolved. Per germline, CDR1 MNHNS and CDR2 SASEGT. Trimming left V 3 bases short and J 0 bases short, with 12 bases between. The CDR3 has 16 residues. The CDR3 is CASSEDGWFSNQPQHF. The CDR3 DNA sequence: TGTGCCAGCAGTGAGGATGGTTGGTTTAGCAATCAGCCCCAGCATTTT.

Remarks on this clonotype: Possible read error: a much larger clone is one base away. The CDR3 DNA follows: TGTGCCAGCAGAACGAGGTTGGAGGTAAACACTGAAGCTTTCTTT. This encodes CASRTRLEVNTEAFF. The chain is built from TRBV6-2 or TRBV6-3 and TRBJ1-1, with D hard to call. CDR1 is MNHEY and CDR2 is SVGEGT in the germline V gene. This CDR3 has 15 amino acids. The V and J ends lost 6 bases and 2 bases respectively, with 16 bases between them.

As concerns this clonotype: Since a much larger clone is just one base distant, this may be a read error. The V and J genes are TRBV6-8 and TRBJ1-2; the D is unclear. The germline V and J ends were trimmed by 5 bases and 4 bases, with 23 bases remaining between them. The CDR3 covers 17 residues. Germline values: CDR1 MNHGY, CDR2 SAAAGT. The CDR3 coding sequence is TGTGCCAGCAGTGACGATCGACGCTTTAGAAAGACCTATGGCTACACCTTC. This translates into CASSDDRRFRKTYGYTF.

In regard to this clonotype: Compared with germline, one end of the junction differs, possibly owing to a read error. J is TRBJ2-3 and V is TRBV9; TRBD2 aligns across 7 bases. The CDR3 length is 16 residues. CDR1 and CDR2 (germline): SGDLS, YYNGEE. The CDR3 region is CTSSVSLAETGDTQYF. As DNA, the CDR3 is TGTACCAGCAGCGTGTCCCTAGCGGAAACGGGAGATACGCAGTATTTT.

This clonotype has a count of ten or more. The V gene is TRBV7-8, the J gene TRBJ1-1; no clear D. This CDR3 spans 12 amino acids. Germline-derived CDR1 and CDR2 are SGHVS and FQNEAQ. V gave up 1 base and J gave up 8 bases, with 8 bases separating them. The CDR3 protein is CASSLVVAEAFF. CDR3 sequence (DNA): TGTGCCAGCAGCTTAGTGGTGGCGGAAGCTTTCTTT.

This clonotype was seen repeatedly, ten times or more. The CDR3 region has the DNA TGTGCCACCAGTAGGGAGGCAGATACGCAGTATTTT. It codes for CATSREADTQYF. The rearrangement uses TRBV24-1 and TRBJ2-3, with a tentative D call TRBD2 (6 bases). CDR3 length: 12 amino acids. Looked up from germline, CDR1 is KGHDR and CDR2 is SFDVKD. The germline V and J ends were trimmed by 6 bases and 4 bases, with 7 bases remaining between them.

This clonotype was seen many times. CDR3 protein: CASSSSLELGKTYGYTF. CDR3 coding DNA: TGTGCCAGCAGTTCATCGTTAGAACTGGGAAAGACCTATGGCTACACCTTC. The genes are TRBV25-1 and TRBJ1-2; D unclear. With 5 bases removed from V and 4 bases from J, the gap between germline ends came to 23 bases. This CDR3 comprises 17 residues. Germline V lookup: CDR1 MGHDK, CDR2 SYGVNS.

This clonotype was observed at least ten times. V is TRBV9 and J is TRBJ2-2; 9 bases are shared with TRBD1. The CDR3 is 15 amino acids. The ends lost 3 bases at V and 6 bases at J; junction bases unmatched: 6. Germline CDR1 is SGDLS and CDR2 is YYNGEE. The CDR3 here is CASSGYRGPAGELFF. CDR3 coding DNA: TGTGCCAGCAGCGGATACAGGGGGCCGGCCGGGGAGCTGTTTTTT.

As concerns this clonotype: With a much larger clone just one base away, this may be a read error. For the CDR3, the DNA is TGTGCCAGCAGCACTCTTCACAGGGAGGTGGGACAGCCCCAGCATTTT. Amino acid sequence: CASSTLHREVGQPQHF. This chain joins TRBV21-1 and TRBJ1-5; the listed D gene, TRBD1, was not tested against the DNA. TRBV21-1 is shown as a pseudogene. CDR3 size: 16 residues.

The chain has TRBV2 and TRBJ2-5, with no clear D. The CDR3 length is 17 residues. The germline V and J ends were trimmed by 4 bases and 4 bases, with 22 bases remaining between them. Germline V lookup: CDR1 SNHLY, CDR2 FYNNEI. The CDR3 DNA reads as TGTGCCAGCAGTGCCCCGCTCAAATCTCCACCAGTAGAGACCCAGTACTTC. Its protein is CASSAPLKSPPVETQYF.

This clonotype has a handful of counts. V usage is TRBV10-1 and J usage is TRBJ2-3; TRBD2 matches 7 bases. CDR1 and CDR2 (germline): WNHNN, SYGVQD (reference sequence). Losses at the gene ends were 7 bases for V and 0 bases for J; bases not matched to a gene: 19. This CDR3 spans 19 amino acids. The CDR3 spells CASKVRGGSGMISTDTQYF. For the CDR3, the DNA is TGCGCCAGCAAAGTGAGGGGTGGAAGCGGGATGATTAGCACAGATACGCAGTATTTT.

On this clonotype: This likely traces to a read error, being one base from a far larger clone. This chain joins TRBV27 and TRBJ2-4, with 13 bases matching TRBD2. The J call may not be correct, given that the DNA end is closer to TRBJ2-7. CDR1 is MNHEY, CDR2 SMNVEV, per germline (reference sequence). CDR3 length: 17 amino acids. CDR3 sequence (DNA): TGTGCCAGCAGAGAAACTAGCGGGAGGGCCGTCAGCAACGAGCAGTACTTC. Residues: CASRETSGRAVSNEQYF.

This clonotype was counted a single time. A read error may be the cause here, since a much bigger clone is one base away. This chain uses TRBV20-1 with TRBJ2-3, with TRBD2 matching 9 bases. The end of the DNA fits TRBJ2-5 better, so the J call may be wrong. The V gene's germline CDR1 is DFQATT and CDR2 SNEGSKA (reference sequence). This CDR3 is 16 amino acids long. The CDR3 nucleotides read TGCAGTGCTGGAGACCAACTAGCGGGCGACGGAGAGACCCAGTACTTC. Protein product: CSAGDQLAGDGETQYF.

For this clonotype: This may be a read error: a much more frequent sequence differs by one nucleotide. The J gene is TRBJ1-5, the V gene TRBV19, with no clear D. Germline values: CDR1 LNHDA, CDR2 SQIVND (reference sequence). This CDR3 contains 15 residues. V was pared by 4 bases and J by 3 bases, with 13 bases between. CDR3 protein: CASSTPRLLNQPQHF. The CDR3 DNA reads TGTGCCAGTAGTACCCCCCGGCTTCTCAATCAGCCCCAGCATTTT.

This chain links TRBV12-3 or TRBV12-4 with TRBJ2-1, with D possibly called TRBD1 or TRBD2 (5 bases each). V was trimmed by 5 bases and J by 14 bases, leaving 22 bases between them. The CDR3 sequence is 14 residues long. DNA for the CDR3: TGTGCCAGCAGTCCCAACCTGGGGGTGGGGCGGGAGTTCTTC. Its translation: CASSPNLGVGREFF.